Listed here are 13 T cell receptor beta chains from one sample, sequenced in a study of T cell clonotyping in hematopoietic cell transplantation (dated by TCRdb to the early 2020s). Libraries were prepared through the immunoSEQ multiplex PCR assay. The clones in this table, taken by TCRdb from immuneACCESS, are in-frame only. Not every clone is retained; where verified, under half of the shortfall comes from an unresolved V gene, and the cause of the rest is unknown. Across this sample there are approximately 17,000 clones, with 71% seen only once. The ten largest clones capture approximately 9.3% of the sample. Sequencing input: peripheral blood mononuclear cells. The receptors stem from a woman aged 55-69 years in good health. Some clones in this sample may be carry-over from other donors' samples.

As to this clone: Within the sample, other DNA sequences also encode this same CDR3. The chain joins TRBV5-1 to TRBJ2-3; D ambiguous. The CDR3 extends over 12 amino acids. Trimming took off 4 bases at V and 2 bases at J, with 5 bases between the two ends. Germline values: CDR1 SGHRS, CDR2 YFSETQ. The CDR3 is CASSLVTDTQYF. CDR3 DNA: TGCGCCAGCAGCCTCGTCACAGATACGCAGTATTTT.

This clone was counted only a few times. V usage is TRBV7-2 and J usage is TRBJ2-5, with D uncertain. The length of the CDR3 is 13 residues. Germline loops: CDR1 SGHTA, CDR2 FQGNSA. V was trimmed by 1 base and J by 4 bases, leaving 7 bases between them. CDR3 residues: CASSLVYRETQYF. DNA of the CDR3: TGTGCCAGCAGCTTAGTTTATCGAGAGACCCAGTACTTC.

The chain joins TRBV29-1 to TRBJ1-2; D remains unclear. This CDR3 is built from 12 residues. The germline V gene has CDR1 SQVTM and CDR2 ANQGSEA. The germline V and J ends were trimmed by 3 bases and 2 bases, with 7 bases remaining between them. CDR3 sequence reads: CSVEEGNYGYTF. The DNA for the CDR3 is TGCAGCGTTGAGGAAGGGAACTATGGCTACACCTTC.

The rearrangement links TRBV9 to TRBJ2-7, with D tentatively TRBD1 or TRBD2 (6 bases each). The CDR3 totals 13 residues. The ends were cut back, 3 bases at V and 6 bases at J, with 13 bases in the middle. CDR1 SGDLS and CDR2 YYNGEE come from the germline V gene. The CDR3 loop reads CASSASQGGEQYF. CDR3 bases: TGTGCCAGCAGCGCCTCACAGGGAGGCGAGCAGTACTTC.

The chain combines TRBV7-2 with TRBJ2-1; D not certain. The CDR3 totals 14 residues. The germline gives CDR1 SGHTA, CDR2 FQGNSA. Trimming took off 6 bases at V and 3 bases at J, with 12 bases between the two ends. The DNA for the CDR3 is TGTGCCAGCAGAGGGTCAGGAAACTACAATGAGCAGTTCTTC. It specifies CASRGSGNYNEQFF.

This clone was observed a few times. At one boundary the junction diverges from the germline segment, which might be a read error. The CDR3 DNA sequence: TGTGCCAGCAGTTCTCAGGGGGGGGAGCCCCAGCACTTT. Protein sequence: CASSSQGGEPQHF. The rearrangement links TRBV6-6 to TRBJ1-5, with 7 positions matching TRBD1. The CDR3 runs 13 residues. CDR1 and CDR2 (germline): MNHNY, SVGAGI (reference sequence).

This clone was picked up one time. The J gene is TRBJ2-3, the V gene TRBV28; 9 bases line up with TRBD1. CDR3 length: 17 amino acids. With 3 bases clipped from V and 1 base from J, the junction kept 8 bases outside the gene matches. In germline, CDR1 is MDHEN, CDR2 SYDVKM. The CDR3 loop reads CASSFYRGRYGTDTQYF. CDR3 bases: TGTGCCAGCAGTTTCTACAGGGGGCGCTACGGCACAGATACGCAGTATTTT.

J is TRBJ1-1 and V is TRBV28, with D possibly matching TRBD1 (5 bases). The CDR3 is made up of 12 amino acids. Per germline, CDR1 MDHEN and CDR2 SYDVKM. V lost 8 bases, J lost 6 bases, and 13 bases lay in between. CDR3 nucleotide sequence: TGTGCCAGCCTCACTGGGACTCCTGAAGCTTTCTTT. Amino acid sequence: CASLTGTPEAFF.

The J gene is TRBJ1-5, the V gene TRBV2; no firm D call. CDR1 and CDR2 (germline): SNHLY, FYNNEI. The CDR3 runs to 13 residues. Between the trimmed V and J ends, which lost 1 base and 2 bases, there was a span of 3 bases. The CDR3 reads CASSEGGNQPQHF. The DNA of the CDR3 is TGTGCCAGCAGTGAAGGGGGCAATCAGCCCCAGCATTTT.

This clone turned up a few times. The CDR3 region has the DNA TGTGCCAGCAGCTTGGGGCAGGGGCTTGGCTACACCTTC. It is translated as CASSLGQGLGYTF. V is TRBV5-6 and J is TRBJ1-2; D may be TRBD1 (6 bases). Per germline, CDR1 SGHDT and CDR2 YYEEEE. Deletions cut 0 bases from V and 7 bases from J, with 10 bases between. This CDR3 region has 13 residues.

The chain joins TRBV4-1 to TRBJ2-2; TRBD1 might be the D (6 bases). V was trimmed by 5 bases and J by 6 bases, leaving 16 bases between them. The CDR3 extends over 15 amino acids. The germline gives CDR1 MGHRA, CDR2 YSYEKL. Here the CDR3 reads CASSTDSAAPGELFF. The CDR3 DNA follows: TGCGCCAGCAGCACGGACAGTGCGGCACCCGGGGAGCTGTTTTTT.

This clone was observed a few times. J is TRBJ1-5 and V is TRBV27; D gene ambiguous. V was trimmed by 5 bases and J by 0 bases, leaving 11 bases between them. The CDR3 contains 15 residues. Germline loops: CDR1 MNHEY, CDR2 SMNVEV (reference sequence). The CDR3 sequence: CASSARFYSNQPQHF. Here the CDR3 DNA reads TGTGCCAGCAGTGCCAGATTCTATAGCAATCAGCCCCAGCATTTT.

V is TRBV28 and J is TRBJ2-3, with D unclear. V lost 5 bases, J lost 1 base, and 13 bases lay in between. CDR1 and CDR2 from the germline V gene are MDHEN and SYDVKM. This CDR3 is 15 amino acids long. CDR3: CASSPSPRGTDTQYF. For the CDR3, the DNA is TGTGCCAGCAGTCCCTCCCCCCGGGGCACAGATACGCAGTATTTT.